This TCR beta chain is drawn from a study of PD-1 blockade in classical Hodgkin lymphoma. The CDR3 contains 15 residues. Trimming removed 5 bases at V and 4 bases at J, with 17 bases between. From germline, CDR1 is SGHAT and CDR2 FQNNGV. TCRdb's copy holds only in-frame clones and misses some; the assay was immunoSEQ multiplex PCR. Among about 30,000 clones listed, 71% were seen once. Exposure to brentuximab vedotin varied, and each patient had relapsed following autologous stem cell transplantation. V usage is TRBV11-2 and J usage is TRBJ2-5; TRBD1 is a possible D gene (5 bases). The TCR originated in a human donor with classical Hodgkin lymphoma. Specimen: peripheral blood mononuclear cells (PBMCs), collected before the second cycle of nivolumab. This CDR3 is CASSETQGWGETQYF. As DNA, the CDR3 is TGTGCCAGCAGCGAAACCCAGGGATGGGGAGAGACCCAGTACTTC.